Presented here are 10 T cell receptor beta chains from one specimen sequenced in a study of control samples from healthy donors and cancer patients. This table comes from immunoSEQ multiplex PCR, and its TCRdb copy is limited to in-frame clones, with some not included. Here the sample spans about 79,000 clones, 80% to 95% being singletons. What was sequenced was PBMCs. The receptors originated from a woman between 40 and 50 years old with lung cancer.

This CDR3 is CASPGTGQMVGYNSPLHF. CDR3 DNA: TGCGCCAGCCCTGGGACAGGGCAAATGGTGGGGTATAATTCACCCCTCCACTTT. This sequence joins TRBV5-1 and TRBJ1-6, with 9 positions matching TRBD1. The CDR3 extends over 18 amino acids. Per the germline V gene, CDR1 is SGHRS and CDR2 is YFSETQ. The junction had 15 bases not matched to a gene; V was cut back by 7 bases and J by 4 bases.

The V and J genes are TRBV7-2 and TRBJ1-1; D remains ambiguous. The ends were cut back, 5 bases at V and 4 bases at J, with 11 bases in the middle. Germline CDR1 is SGHTA and CDR2 is FQGNSA. The CDR3 is 13 residues long. The CDR3 region is CASSPQKRTEAFF. CDR3 coding DNA: TGTGCCAGCAGCCCTCAAAAGCGCACTGAAGCTTTCTTT.

The chain carries TRBV2 and TRBJ1-1; D uncertain. This CDR3 is 12 amino acids long. From germline, CDR1 is SNHLY and CDR2 FYNNEI. Trimming shortened V by 4 bases and J by 1 base, and 4 bases separated the two germline ends. The CDR3 region is CASSVGNTEAFF. As DNA, the CDR3 is TGTGCCAGCAGTGTGGGGAACACTGAAGCTTTCTTT.

This clone came up once. This sequence joins TRBV5-1 and TRBJ2-1; perhaps TRBD2 as D (6 bases). The CDR3 runs 14 residues. Germline-derived CDR1 and CDR2 are SGHRS and YFSETQ. V lost 6 bases to trimming and J lost 2 bases, with 12 bases between them. For the CDR3, the DNA is TGCGCCAGCAAAACGGGGGAACCCTACAATGAGCAGTTCTTC. It codes for CASKTGEPYNEQFF. The whole variable domain, filled in from reference TRBV5-1 and TRBJ2-1, reads KAGVTQTPRYLIKTRGQQVTLSCSPISGHRSVSWYQQTPGQGLQFLFEYFSETQRNKGNFPGRFSGRQFSNSRSEMNVSTLELGDSALYLCASKTGEPYNEQFFGPGTRLTVL.

The CDR3 DNA is TGTGCCAGTAGTATTCGGGATCTCAGGACCCTTAATGAAAAACTGTTTTTT. It codes for CASSIRDLRTLNEKLFF. The genes are TRBV19 and TRBJ1-4; D gene ambiguous. Germline lookup yields CDR1 LNHDA and CDR2 SQIVND (reference sequence). CDR3 length: 17 amino acids. Trimming stripped 3 bases from V and 4 bases from J, with 18 bases between.

This chain joins TRBV21-1 and TRBJ2-1. TRBV21-1 is a pseudogene segment. The CDR3 runs 14 residues. DNA for the CDR3: TGTGCCCTTAACGGAGGCAGGGCGTACAATGAGCAGTTCTTC. Its translation: CALNGGRAYNEQFF.

The CDR3 region is CASSLAGGSPLHF. As DNA, the CDR3 is TGTGCCAGCAGCTTAGCGGGGGGCTCACCCCTCCACTTT. V and J are TRBV11-2 and TRBJ1-6; the D gene is possibly TRBD1 (6 bases). Germline-derived CDR1 and CDR2 are SGHAT and FQNNGV. This CDR3 contains 13 residues. The V gene lost 1 base and the J gene lost 10 bases, with 8 bases spanning the gap.

The chain has TRBV28 and TRBJ1-2; D remains unclear. The V and J ends lost 3 bases and 2 bases respectively, with 10 bases between them. The germline V gene has CDR1 MDHEN and CDR2 SYDVKM. This CDR3 comprises 14 residues. The CDR3 loop is CASSLASLNYGYTF. The CDR3 nucleotides read TGTGCCAGCAGTTTGGCCTCCCTAAACTATGGCTACACCTTC.

V is TRBV11-2 and J is TRBJ1-1; TRBD1 matches 10 bases. The germline V gene has CDR1 SGHAT and CDR2 FQNNGV. V was clipped by 3 bases and J by 1 base; unmatched bases: 5. The CDR3 sequence is 16 residues long. CDR3 sequence reads: CASSLTGGKANTEAFF. The CDR3 DNA reads as TGTGCCAGCAGCTTGACAGGGGGCAAGGCGAACACTGAAGCTTTCTTT. The whole variable domain, remainder taken from reference TRBV11-2 and TRBJ1-1, is EAGVAQSPRYKIIEKRQSVAFWCNPISGHATLYWYQQILGQGPKLLIQFQNNGVVDDSQLPKDRFSAERLKGVDSTLKIQPAKLEDSAVYLCASSLTGGKANTEAFFGQGTRLTVV.

The chain joins TRBV6-5 to TRBJ1-1; TRBD1 matches at 10 bases. Germline V gene data show CDR1 as MNHEY and CDR2 as SVGAGI. The V and J ends lost 4 bases and 6 bases, in that order; junction bases with no gene match: 5. The CDR3 length is 14 residues. CDR3 coding DNA: TGTGCCAGCAGTTTAGCGGGGACAGGGGCTGAAGCTTTCTTT. As protein: CASSLAGTGAEAFF.